This T cell receptor (beta chain) was identified during a study of Ad26.COV2.S vaccination and SARS-CoV-2 variants (dated by TCRdb to about 2021). As for the study more broadly: The specificity and breadth of SARS-CoV-2-reactive T cell receptors after Ad26.COV2.S vaccination were assessed by TCRbeta repertoire sequencing. A total of 32 samples were included in the TCR-sequenced set, comprising some 20 Ad26.COV2.S vaccine recipients, 5 placebo recipients and 8 SARS-CoV-2 convalescent individuals. Overall study outcomes, separate from this receptor: Spike-specific TCR breadth was higher in Ad26.COV2.S recipients than in placebo recipients (P = 0.0014). After vaccination, substantial breadth of spike-specific CD8+ and CD4+ T cell responses was reported. The authors noted that total T cell responses may have been underestimated by the TCR breadth and depth analyses. Vaccine and placebo recipients had similar non-spike TCR breadth, a finding consistent with the vaccine containing only spike.

Comments on this clone: Its antigen is not yet known. Base qualities are missing; no much larger clone stands one base away.

Reading the label with the study, this specimen's time point is: individuals recovered from natural SARS-CoV-2 infection. TCRbeta CDR3 regions were sequenced with the immunoSEQ Assay. After extraction, genomic DNA underwent amplification by bias-controlled multiplex PCR, followed by high-throughput sequencing. As for how the authors treated the data: Collapsing and filtering of sequences were performed to quantify the absolute abundance of each unique TCRbeta CDR3 region. T cell fraction was estimated by normalization of TCRbeta template counts to usable DNA, with usable DNA being measured through amplification of reference genes present in all nucleated cells. Repertoire TCRs were annotated as SARS-CoV-2-specific when V gene, CDR3 amino acid sequence and J gene were exactly matched to a known reactive TCR set. The reference SARS-CoV-2 TCR set came from MIRA and was filtered for enrichment in COVID-19-positive ImmuneCODE repertoires, removing public or cross-reactive TCRs. Drawing on the MIRA antigens, annotated TCRs were analysed further at the level of specific ORF or position within ORF. Breadth was defined as the number of annotated unique rearrangements divided by the total number of unique productive rearrangements, and depth was defined as the summed frequency of the annotated unique rearrangements. Two-sided Wilcoxon rank-sum tests were used to compare TCR breadth between groups. Here the immuneACCESS table is served through TCRdb, limited to in-frame sequences with V and J called. Missing clones are a known gap in these copies; in checked studies unresolved V genes cover under half, and the rest lacks a known reason. V, J and clone size are taken as reported in that table, and D and trimming were inferred from the DNA itself. This sample is represented by around 100,000 clones; around three quarters of them were singletons. In total, the top ten clones hold around 16% of the sample.

V loses 2 bases, J loses 6 bases, and the germline ends lie 12 bases apart. The cysteine opens and the phenylalanine closes a CDR3 of 14 amino acids. The only DNA kept is the CDR3, 42 bases in frame from the first base. From the germline V gene, CDR1 is MNHEY and CDR2 is SVGAGI. The rearranged chain carries TRBV6-5 and TRBJ2-3; the D gene cannot be named for sure. The sequence came from a human donor who had recovered from COVID-19. The sample here was peripheral blood, taken after recovery from COVID-19. The encoded CDR3 is CASSYAHSRDTQYF. In nucleotide form, the sequence is TGTGCCAGCAGTTACGCTCATTCACGGGATACGCAGTATTTT.